This T cell receptor beta chain is drawn from a study of human T cells and chemical hapten exposure. Blood, whole and unfractionated, served as the source for total RNA extraction. This clonotype was detected ten times or more. Antigen: not known. The CDR3 runs 18 residues. Per germline, CDR1 MNHEY and CDR2 SVGEGT. V lost 2 bases and J 0 bases, leaving 14 bases between the germline ends. Study-wide results and caveats: TCRs whose frequency exceeded 1 in 1000 remained the same following DPC sensitization.

The library tagged each cDNA molecule with unique molecular identifiers. Original analysis: Samples had a median of 95,638 TCRs, ranging about 20,000 to 690,600. TCRdb analysed the 5' RACE reads with MiXCR anew, one entry per CDR3 protein. TCRdb's processing, not the authors', yielded these V and J calls. Of 150,000 or so distinct CDR3 sequences listed, 4.1% are singletons. This chain links TRBV6-2 or TRBV6-3 with TRBJ2-6; no clear D gene. The TCR originated in a female donor in good health. The CDR3 loop reads CASSYPSGLSSGANVLTF. The CDR3 nucleotides are TGTGCCAGCAGTTACCCCTCCGGCTTAAGCTCTGGGGCCAACGTCCTGACTTTC.